Presented here are 18 T cell receptor beta chains from one specimen sequenced in a study of blood T cell repertoires in COVID-19. Sequenced by immunoSEQ multiplex PCR; TCRdb stores in-frame clones only, minus some. The sample has 350,000 to 450,000 clones, 85% seen once. Material for sequencing was peripheral blood. The receptor source for this set is a woman younger than 30 with acute or convalescent COVID-19.

This chain joins TRBV4-1 and TRBJ2-7; 9 bases fit TRBD1. Germline V gene lookup returns CDR1 MGHRA and CDR2 YSYEKL. Trimming at V came to 0 bases and at J to 5 bases, leaving 14 bases not matched to a gene. The CDR3 contains 18 residues. In DNA form, the CDR3 reads TGCGCCAGCAGCCAAGATTGGGTTGGCCGGGACAGGGCTCACGAGCAGTACTTC. Its translation is CASSQDWVGRDRAHEQYF.

The V and J genes are TRBV18 and TRBJ1-1, with D possibly matching TRBD1 (6 bases). CDR1 and CDR2 (germline): KGHSH, LQKENI. CDR3 length equals 14 residues. V lost 4 bases to trimming and J lost 0 bases, with 9 bases between them. In DNA form, the CDR3 reads TGTGCCAGCTCACTCGGACAGATGAACACTGAAGCTTTCTTT. It is translated as CASSLGQMNTEAFF.

The rearrangement links TRBV28 to TRBJ2-5, with 11 bases that match TRBD1. Germline CDR1 and CDR2: MDHEN and SYDVKM. The CDR3 extends over 16 amino acids. V lost 4 bases and J lost 4; bases outside the gene matches: 8. The CDR3 sequence: CASSSRTGGIGETQYF. CDR3 in DNA: TGTGCCAGCAGTTCTCGGACAGGGGGCATAGGAGAGACCCAGTACTTC.

V gene TRBV9 combines with J gene TRBJ2-7, with 7 bases matching TRBD2. The J segment lost 5 bases and the V segment lost 4 bases, leaving 6 bases of the junction unmatched. The CDR3 is made up of 13 amino acids. CDR1 and CDR2 from the germline V gene are SGDLS and YYNGEE. CDR3 amino acids: CASSSTSAHEQYF. The CDR3 coding sequence is TGTGCCAGCAGCTCAACTAGCGCCCACGAGCAGTACTTC.

V and J are TRBV10-3 and TRBJ1-1, with TRBD1 as a possible D gene (5 bases). V dropped 6 bases and J dropped 4 bases, with 15 bases sitting between them. The germline V gene encodes CDR1 ENHRY and CDR2 SYGVKD. The length of the CDR3 is 14 residues. The CDR3 DNA sequence: TGTGCCATCAGAGAAACCAGGGAAGTCACTGAAGCTTTCTTT. Amino acids: CAIRETREVTEAFF.

V usage is TRBV7-9 and J usage is TRBJ2-7; TRBD2 might be the D (5 bases). Deletions cut 6 bases from V and 6 bases from J, with 15 bases between. This CDR3 comprises 13 residues. Per germline, CDR1 SEHNR and CDR2 FQNEAQ (reference sequence). CDR3 bases: TGTGCCAGCAGTCCAGGTGGAGGCCGCGAGCAGTACTTC. It specifies CASSPGGGREQYF.

The table lists this clone with a count of one. Other DNA variants within this sample encode the same CDR3. The rearrangement joins TRBV6-5 to TRBJ1-5, with D perhaps TRBD1 (5 bases). V was trimmed by 6 bases and J by 3 bases, leaving 9 bases between them. The CDR3 sequence is 13 residues long. The germline gives CDR1 MNHEY, CDR2 SVGAGI. Written as DNA, the CDR3 is TGTGCCAGCAGCCTACAGGTCAATCAGCCCCAGCATTTT. It encodes CASSLQVNQPQHF.

CDR3 region: CASSEATGRYGYTF. The DNA for the CDR3 is TGTGCCAGCAGTGAAGCGACAGGGAGGTATGGCTACACCTTC. The chain recombines TRBV6-1 with TRBJ1-2; 7 bases are a match to TRBD1. The CDR3 has 14 residues. V gave up 0 bases and J gave up 5 bases; unmatched junction bases: 3. Germline V gives CDR1 MNHNS, CDR2 SASEGT.

The gene calls are TRBV4-1 and TRBJ1-4; D gene unclear. With 0 bases removed from V and 2 bases from J, the gap between germline ends came to 16 bases. Per the germline V gene, CDR1 is MGHRA and CDR2 is YSYEKL. The CDR3 is 18 residues long. In DNA form, the CDR3 reads TGCGCCAGCAGCCAAGACAGGAGCGGAGGACGGACTAATGAAAAACTGTTTTTT. Its protein product is CASSQDRSGGRTNEKLFF.

In this sample, this clone turned up once. The chain couples TRBV11-2 to TRBJ1-6; tentatively, D is TRBD1 (6 bases). V lost 1 base, J lost 11 bases, and 12 bases lay in between. This CDR3 spans 14 amino acids. The germline V gene encodes CDR1 SGHAT and CDR2 FQNNGV. Here the CDR3 reads CASSLGTELTPLHF. CDR3 bases: TGTGCCAGCAGCTTAGGGACAGAGCTTACACCCCTCCACTTT.

This rearrangement joins TRBV29-1 to TRBJ2-1, with TRBD2 matching over 9 bases. Germline CDR1 and CDR2: SQVTM and ANQGSEA. The V segment lost 3 bases and the J segment 7 bases; nucleotides outside the gene matches: 10. The CDR3 spans 15 residues. CDR3 residues: CSVESRAGGENEQFF. The CDR3 DNA follows: TGCAGCGTTGAGTCTCGAGCGGGGGGTGAGAATGAGCAGTTCTTC.

This clone was observed a handful of times. The chain combines TRBV12-3 or TRBV12-4 with TRBJ2-7, with TRBD1 as a possible D gene (5 bases). The CDR3 runs 12 residues. The V end was cut by 4 bases, the J end by 5 bases, with 9 bases between. CDR3 sequence (DNA): TGTGCCAGCAGTTCCGACAGCGACGAGCAGTACTTC. Amino acid sequence: CASSSDSDEQYF.

V is TRBV4-1 and J is TRBJ2-3; tentative D call: TRBD2 (5 bases). This CDR3 is 17 amino acids long. CDR1 is MGHRA and CDR2 is YSYEKL in the germline V gene. Deletions cut 1 base from V and 4 bases from J, with 18 bases between. The CDR3 loop is CASSQGYMEATPDTQYF. CDR3 nucleotide sequence: TGCGCCAGCAGCCAAGGGTACATGGAGGCTACGCCAGATACGCAGTATTTT.

This clone has more than one count but fewer than ten. The chain combines TRBV19 with TRBJ1-5; 8 bases are a match to TRBD1. This CDR3 is 16 amino acids long. CDR1 and CDR2 from the germline V gene are LNHDA and SQIVND (reference sequence). The V and J ends lost 2 bases and 4 bases, in that order; junction bases with no gene match: 7. CDR3 DNA sequence: TGTGCCAGTAGTATACTTGAGACAGGGGTTAATCAGCCCCAGCATTTT. It codes for CASSILETGVNQPQHF.

This sequence joins TRBV5-5 and TRBJ2-7; 7 bases line up with TRBD2. With V trimmed by 0 bases and J by 4 bases, 10 bases remained unmatched. The CDR3 consists of 16 residues. Germline CDR1 reads SGHKS; CDR2 reads YYEKEE (reference sequence). The CDR3 protein is CASSLVSSGAFYEQYF. Written as DNA, the CDR3 is TGTGCCAGCAGCTTGGTTTCTAGCGGAGCTTTTTACGAGCAGTACTTC.

The genes are TRBV4-1 and TRBJ1-6; a weak D match, TRBD1 (5 bases). Germline values: CDR1 MGHRA, CDR2 YSYEKL. V lost 0 bases to trimming and J lost 11 bases, with 11 bases between them. This CDR3 comprises 14 residues. This CDR3 reads CASSQDRGVPPLHF. The CDR3 nucleotides read TGCGCCAGCAGCCAAGACCGGGGGGTGCCACCCCTCCACTTT.

The chain employs TRBV4-1 and TRBJ2-1; D gene ambiguous. Trimming removed 1 base at V and 3 bases at J, with 4 bases between. The CDR3 contains 13 residues. CDR1 and CDR2 (germline): MGHRA, YSYEKL. DNA of the CDR3: TGCGCCAGCAGCCAAGCCGGCTACAATGAGCAGTTCTTC. Translating it yields CASSQAGYNEQFF.

This clone appeared a few times. The CDR3 spells CASSTGEPGNTIYF. DNA of the CDR3: TGTGCCAGTAGCACAGGGGAACCTGGAAACACCATATATTTT. The genes are TRBV19 and TRBJ1-3; 7 bases match TRBD1. The CDR3 totals 14 residues. Germline CDR1 LNHDA, CDR2 SQIVND (reference sequence). Germline trimming cut 6 bases from V and 2 bases from J; bases unmatched to any gene: 4.